The clone carrying this TCR beta chain was observed a few times. Its antigen is unknown. This specimen belongs to a study of cytotoxic CD8 clonotypes in ibrutinib-treated CLL. The study, taken as a whole, reports: At ibrutinib response, clonality increased, and at progression it declined back toward baseline.

This CDR3 spans 13 amino acids. Germline CDR1 and CDR2: MNHEY and SMNVEV (reference sequence). The ends were cut back, 3 bases at V and 4 bases at J, with 9 bases in the middle. Here immunoSEQ multiplex PCR was the method, and the copy in TCRdb shows in-frame clones only, minus some. This sample has around 150,000 clones, with around 80% found just once. V usage is TRBV27 and J usage is TRBJ1-2; maybe TRBD1 (5 bases). This sample comprised PBMCs, obtained after 36 months of ibrutinib treatment. The source is a human donor with chronic lymphocytic leukemia. The CDR3 here is CASSLRGSYGYTF. Written as DNA, the CDR3 is TGTGCCAGCAGTTTGAGGGGAAGCTATGGCTACACCTTC.